The clone carrying this T cell receptor beta chain was seen once. This entry comes from a study of T cell changes during pregnancy in multiple sclerosis. Here immunoSEQ multiplex PCR was the method, and the copy in TCRdb shows in-frame clones only, minus some. The sample records tens of thousands of clones, under 95% being singletons. The junction had 7 bases not matched to a gene; V was cut back by 0 bases and J by 4 bases. CDR3 length equals 15 residues. Germline V gene lookup returns CDR1 GTSNPN and CDR2 SVGIG (reference sequence). The sequences come from CD4+ T cells from peripheral blood mononuclear cells, collected in the second trimester of pregnancy. The V and J genes are TRBV30 and TRBJ2-7; 9 nucleotides line up with TRBD2. This clonotype was sampled from a female donor with multiple sclerosis, enrolled in a pregnancy study. The CDR3 protein is CAWSVGAGGTYEQYF. In nucleotides, the CDR3 is TGTGCCTGGAGTGTAGGGGCGGGAGGGACGTACGAGCAGTACTTC.